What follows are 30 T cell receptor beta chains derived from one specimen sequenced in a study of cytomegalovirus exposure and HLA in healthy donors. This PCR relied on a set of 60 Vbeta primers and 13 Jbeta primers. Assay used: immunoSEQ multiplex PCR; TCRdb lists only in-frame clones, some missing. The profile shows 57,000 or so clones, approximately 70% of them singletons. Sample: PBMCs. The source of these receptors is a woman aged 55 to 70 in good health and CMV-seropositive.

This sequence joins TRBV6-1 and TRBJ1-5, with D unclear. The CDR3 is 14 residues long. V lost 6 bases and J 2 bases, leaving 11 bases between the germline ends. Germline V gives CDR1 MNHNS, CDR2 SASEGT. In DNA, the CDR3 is TGTGCCAGCAGAAGAGTAGTGGGCAATCAGCCCCAGCATTTT. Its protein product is CASRRVVGNQPQHF.

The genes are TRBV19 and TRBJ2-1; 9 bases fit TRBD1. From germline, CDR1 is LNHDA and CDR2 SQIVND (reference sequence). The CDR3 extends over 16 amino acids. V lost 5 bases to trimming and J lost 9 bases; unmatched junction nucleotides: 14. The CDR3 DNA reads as TGTGCCAGTAGTGACAGAACCGGGACAGGGATCAGTGAGCAGTTCTTC. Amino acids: CASSDRTGTGISEQFF.

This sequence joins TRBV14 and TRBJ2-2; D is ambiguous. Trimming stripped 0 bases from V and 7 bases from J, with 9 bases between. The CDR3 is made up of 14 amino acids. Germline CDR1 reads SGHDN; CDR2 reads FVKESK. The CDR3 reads CASSQDPVYGELFF. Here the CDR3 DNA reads TGTGCCAGCAGCCAAGACCCGGTATACGGGGAGCTGTTTTTT.

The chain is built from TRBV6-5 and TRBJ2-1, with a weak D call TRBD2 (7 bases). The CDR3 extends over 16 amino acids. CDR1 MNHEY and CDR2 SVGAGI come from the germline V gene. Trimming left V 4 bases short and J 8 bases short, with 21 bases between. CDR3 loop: CASSSTQGGAGDEQFF. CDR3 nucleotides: TGTGCCAGCAGTTCCACTCAAGGGGGGGCCGGGGATGAGCAGTTCTTC.

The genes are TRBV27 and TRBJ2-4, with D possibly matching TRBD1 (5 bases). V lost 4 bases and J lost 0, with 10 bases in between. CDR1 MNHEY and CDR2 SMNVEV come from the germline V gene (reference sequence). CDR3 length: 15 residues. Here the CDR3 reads CASSSGHLAKNIQYF. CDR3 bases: TGTGCCAGCAGTTCCGGACACCTAGCCAAAAACATTCAGTACTTC.

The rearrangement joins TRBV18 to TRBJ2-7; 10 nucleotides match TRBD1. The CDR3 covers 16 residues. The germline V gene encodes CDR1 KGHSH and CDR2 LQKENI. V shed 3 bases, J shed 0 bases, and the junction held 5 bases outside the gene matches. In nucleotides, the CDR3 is TGTGCCAGCTCACCTGAGGACAGGGGGTACTCCTACGAGCAGTACTTC. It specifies CASSPEDRGYSYEQYF.

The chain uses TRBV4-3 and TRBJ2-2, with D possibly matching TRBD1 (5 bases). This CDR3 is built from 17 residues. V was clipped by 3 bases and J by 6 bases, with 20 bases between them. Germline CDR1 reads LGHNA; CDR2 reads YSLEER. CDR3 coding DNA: TGCGCCAGCAGCCAGCGCCTGAGGCAGCAGGGCCCCGGGGAGCTGTTTTTT. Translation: CASSQRLRQQGPGELFF.

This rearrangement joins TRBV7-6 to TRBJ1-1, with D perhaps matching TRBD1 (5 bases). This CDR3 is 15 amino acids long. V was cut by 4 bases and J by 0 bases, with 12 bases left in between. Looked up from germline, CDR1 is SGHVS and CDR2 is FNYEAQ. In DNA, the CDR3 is TGTGCCAGCAGCTCGGGGGTGGAGCTGAACACTGAAGCTTTCTTT. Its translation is CASSSGVELNTEAFF.

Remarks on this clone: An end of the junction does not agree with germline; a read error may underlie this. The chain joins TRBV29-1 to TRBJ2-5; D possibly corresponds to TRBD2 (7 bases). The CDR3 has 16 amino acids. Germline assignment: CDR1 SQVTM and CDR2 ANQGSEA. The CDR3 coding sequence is TGCAGCTTTGAGGGGGGGGAGGGGGGAATTATGGAGACCCAGTACTTC. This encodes CSFEGGEGGIMETQYF.

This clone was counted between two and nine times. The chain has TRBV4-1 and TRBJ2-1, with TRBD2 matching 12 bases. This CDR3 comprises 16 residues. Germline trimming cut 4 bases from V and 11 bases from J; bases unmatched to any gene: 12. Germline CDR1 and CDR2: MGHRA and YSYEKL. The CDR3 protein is CASSPTGTSGPRKQFF. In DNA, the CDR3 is TGCGCCAGCAGCCCGACCGGGACTAGCGGGCCCCGAAAGCAGTTCTTC.

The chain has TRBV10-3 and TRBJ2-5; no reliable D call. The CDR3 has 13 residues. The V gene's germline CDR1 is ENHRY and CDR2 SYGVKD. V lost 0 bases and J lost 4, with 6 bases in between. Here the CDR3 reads CAISESVPETQYF. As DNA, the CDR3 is TGTGCCATCAGTGAGTCCGTCCCAGAGACCCAGTACTTC.

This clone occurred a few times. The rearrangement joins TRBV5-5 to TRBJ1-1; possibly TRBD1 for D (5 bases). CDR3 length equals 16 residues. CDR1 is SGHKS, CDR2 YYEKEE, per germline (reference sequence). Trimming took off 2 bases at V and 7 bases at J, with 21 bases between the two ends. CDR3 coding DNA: TGTGCCAGCAGCTTTTTACAGGATCCGAGGACCGATGAAGCTTTCTTT. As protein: CASSFLQDPRTDEAFF. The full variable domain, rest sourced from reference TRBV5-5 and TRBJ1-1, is DAGVTQSPTHLIKTRGQQVTLRCSPISGHKSVSWYQQVLGQGPQFIFQYYEKEERGRGNFPDRFSARQFPNYSSELNVNALLLGDSALYLCASSFLQDPRTDEAFFGQGTRLTVV.

CDR3 amino acids: CASSFRVLADEQYF. The DNA of the CDR3 is TGTGCCAGCAGCTTCAGGGTTCTCGCGGACGAGCAGTACTTC. The chain combines TRBV7-2 with TRBJ2-7, with D perhaps TRBD1 (5 bases). Germline CDR1 and CDR2: SGHTA and FQGNSA. The CDR3 covers 14 residues. The germline V and J ends were trimmed by 3 bases and 5 bases, with 14 bases remaining between them.

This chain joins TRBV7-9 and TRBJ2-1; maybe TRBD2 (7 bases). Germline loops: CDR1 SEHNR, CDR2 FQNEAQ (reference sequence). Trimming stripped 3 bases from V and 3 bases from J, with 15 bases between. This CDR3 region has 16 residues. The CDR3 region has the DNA TGTGCCAGCAGCTTGGGGGGGCCTGTAGTCTACAATGAGCAGTTCTTC. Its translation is CASSLGGPVVYNEQFF.

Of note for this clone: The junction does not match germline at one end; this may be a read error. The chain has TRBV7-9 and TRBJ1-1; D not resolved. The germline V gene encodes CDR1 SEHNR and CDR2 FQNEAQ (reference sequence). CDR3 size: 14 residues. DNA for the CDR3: TGTTCCAGCAGCTCCTCGAGGCTGAACACTGAAGCTTTCTTT. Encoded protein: CSSSSSRLNTEAFF.

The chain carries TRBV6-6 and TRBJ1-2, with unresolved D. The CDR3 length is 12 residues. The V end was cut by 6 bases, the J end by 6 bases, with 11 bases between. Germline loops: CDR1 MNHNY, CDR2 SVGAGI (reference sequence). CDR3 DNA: TGTGCCAGCAGCCGCCAGGAGGATGGCTACACCTTC. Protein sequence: CASSRQEDGYTF.

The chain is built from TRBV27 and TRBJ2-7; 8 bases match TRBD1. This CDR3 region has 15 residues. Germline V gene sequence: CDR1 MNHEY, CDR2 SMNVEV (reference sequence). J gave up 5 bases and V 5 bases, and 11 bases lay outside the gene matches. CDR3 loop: CASSVLGTGLDEQYF. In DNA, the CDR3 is TGTGCCAGCAGTGTACTCGGGACAGGTCTCGACGAGCAGTACTTC.

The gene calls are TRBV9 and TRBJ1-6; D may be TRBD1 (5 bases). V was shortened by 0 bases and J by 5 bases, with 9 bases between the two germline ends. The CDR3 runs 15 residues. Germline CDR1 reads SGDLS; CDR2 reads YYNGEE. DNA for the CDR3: TGTGCCAGCAGCGTAGACCCAGGGAATAATTCACCCCTCCACTTT. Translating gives CASSVDPGNNSPLHF.

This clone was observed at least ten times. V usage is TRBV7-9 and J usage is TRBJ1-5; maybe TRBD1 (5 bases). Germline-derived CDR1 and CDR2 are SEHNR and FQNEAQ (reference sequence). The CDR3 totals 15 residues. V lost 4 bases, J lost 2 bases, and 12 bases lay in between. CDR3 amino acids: CASSSTASGNQPQHF. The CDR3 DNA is TGTGCCAGCAGCTCGACAGCCAGCGGCAATCAGCCCCAGCATTTT.

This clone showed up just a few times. The CDR3 protein is CASRRGVLEYEQYF. The CDR3 DNA reads as TGTGCCAGCAGGCGCGGAGTCTTAGAATACGAGCAGTACTTC. The chain uses TRBV27 and TRBJ2-7; no clear D gene. CDR1 is MNHEY, CDR2 SMNVEV, per germline (reference sequence). V was pared by 6 bases and J by 4 bases, with 16 bases between. CDR3 length: 14 amino acids.

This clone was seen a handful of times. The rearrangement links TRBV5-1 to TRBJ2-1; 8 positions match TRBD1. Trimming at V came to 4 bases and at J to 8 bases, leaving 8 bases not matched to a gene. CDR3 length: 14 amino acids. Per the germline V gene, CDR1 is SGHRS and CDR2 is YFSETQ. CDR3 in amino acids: CASSDDRGSDEQFF. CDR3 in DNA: TGCGCCAGCAGCGATGACAGGGGCTCGGATGAGCAGTTCTTC.

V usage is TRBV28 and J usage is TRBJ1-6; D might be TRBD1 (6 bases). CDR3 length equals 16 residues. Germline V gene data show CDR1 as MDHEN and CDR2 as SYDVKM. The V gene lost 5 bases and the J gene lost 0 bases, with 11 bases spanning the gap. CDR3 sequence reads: CASSPTGNSYNSPLHF. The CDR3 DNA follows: TGTGCCAGCAGTCCTACAGGGAACTCCTATAATTCACCCCTCCACTTT. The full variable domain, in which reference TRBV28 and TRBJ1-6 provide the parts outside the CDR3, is DVKVTQSSRYLVKRTGEKVFLECVQDMDHENMFWYRQDPGLGLRLIYFSYDVKMKEKGDIPEGYSVSREKKERFSLILESASTNQTSMYLCASSPTGNSYNSPLHFGNGTRLTVT.

The CDR3 DNA is TGTGCCACCGTAAGGGGCAACACTGAAGCTTTCTTT. Translated, it gives CATVRGNTEAFF. V gene TRBV6-5 combines with J gene TRBJ1-1, with D perhaps matching TRBD1 (5 bases). CDR3 length: 12 amino acids. Germline V lookup: CDR1 MNHEY, CDR2 SVGAGI. V shed 10 bases and J shed 2 bases, with 11 bases lying between them.

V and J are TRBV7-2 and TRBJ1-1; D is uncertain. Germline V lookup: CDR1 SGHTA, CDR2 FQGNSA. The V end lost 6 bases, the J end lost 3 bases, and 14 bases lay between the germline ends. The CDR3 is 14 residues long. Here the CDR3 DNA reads TGTGCCAGCAGATTCACTGGAGCCGACACTGAAGCTTTCTTT. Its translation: CASRFTGADTEAFF.

The CDR3 nucleotides read TGCGCCAGCAGCCAAGATGCAGGGGGCTCCTACGAGCAGTACTTC. It specifies CASSQDAGGSYEQYF. The chain carries TRBV4-1 and TRBJ2-7; 7 bases are shared with TRBD1. The CDR3 length is 15 residues. The germline gives CDR1 MGHRA, CDR2 YSYEKL. V trimming: 0 bases; J trimming: 0 bases; junction bases outside the gene matches: 2.

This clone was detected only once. Here the CDR3 DNA reads TGTGCCAGCTCACCACGGGGGGGCTCTGAAGCTTTCTTT. This codes for CASSPRGGSEAFF. This chain connects TRBV18 to TRBJ1-1, with D perhaps TRBD1 (6 bases). Germline V lookup: CDR1 KGHSH, CDR2 LQKENI. With 1 base removed from V and 6 bases from J, the gap between germline ends came to 9 bases. CDR3 length: 13 amino acids.

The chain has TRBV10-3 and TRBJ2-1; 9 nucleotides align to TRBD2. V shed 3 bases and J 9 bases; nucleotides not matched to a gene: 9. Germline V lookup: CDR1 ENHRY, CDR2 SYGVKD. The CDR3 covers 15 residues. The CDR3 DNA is TGTGCCATCAGTGAACTTGCGGGGGGGGGCGGTGAGCAGTTCTTC. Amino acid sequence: CAISELAGGGGEQFF.

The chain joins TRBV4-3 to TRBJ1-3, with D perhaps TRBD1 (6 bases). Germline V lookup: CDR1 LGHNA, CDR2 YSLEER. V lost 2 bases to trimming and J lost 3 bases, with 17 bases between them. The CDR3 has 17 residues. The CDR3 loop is CASSQLIGGAHGNTIYF. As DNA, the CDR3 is TGCGCCAGCAGCCAACTCATCGGGGGGGCGCATGGAAACACCATATATTTT.

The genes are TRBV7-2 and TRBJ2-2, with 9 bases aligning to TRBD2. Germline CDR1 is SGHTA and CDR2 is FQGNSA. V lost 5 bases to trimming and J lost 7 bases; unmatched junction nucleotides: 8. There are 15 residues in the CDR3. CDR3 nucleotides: TGTGCCAGCAGCATGCGGGGGGGCGAAGACGGGGAGCTGTTTTTT. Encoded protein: CASSMRGGEDGELFF.

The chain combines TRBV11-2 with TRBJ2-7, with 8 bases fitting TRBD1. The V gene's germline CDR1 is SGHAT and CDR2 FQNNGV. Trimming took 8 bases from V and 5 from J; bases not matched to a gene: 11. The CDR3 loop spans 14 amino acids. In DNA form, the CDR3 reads TGTGCCAGCGGCCAGGGACAGGAGGGGGACGAGCAGTACTTC. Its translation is CASGQGQEGDEQYF.